This passage covers 8 T cell receptor beta chains from one sample sequenced in a study of blood T cell repertoires in COVID-19. Clones were sequenced by immunoSEQ multiplex PCR, and TCRdb holds only the in-frame ones, with some missing. This sample has about 140,000 clones; about 90% occur once, and the top ten carry approximately 10%. The sequenced sample consisted of peripheral blood. The receptors were sampled from a woman older than 75 with acute or convalescent COVID-19.

This chain connects TRBV11-3 to TRBJ2-3; TRBD1 aligns across 9 bases. V was pared by 5 bases and J by 1 base, with 4 bases of the junction left unmatched. CDR1 SGHNT and CDR2 YENEEA come from the germline V gene. This CDR3 spans 15 amino acids. This CDR3 is CASSPGQGRTDTQYF. CDR3 in DNA: TGTGCCAGCAGCCCGGGACAGGGACGCACAGATACGCAGTATTTT.

This chain joins TRBV19 and TRBJ2-2, with 7 bases lining up with TRBD1. Trimming took 6 bases from V and 2 from J; bases not matched to a gene: 6. CDR1 and CDR2 (germline): LNHDA, SQIVND (reference sequence). The CDR3 extends over 15 amino acids. CDR3 bases: TGTGCCAGTAGGCCGGGACAGCAAAACACCGGGGAGCTGTTTTTT. Translated: CASRPGQQNTGELFF.

The rearrangement links TRBV5-1 to TRBJ1-2; 8 bases line up with TRBD1. J was trimmed by 6 bases and V by 4 bases; bases with no gene match: 2. Germline V lookup: CDR1 SGHRS, CDR2 YFSETQ. The CDR3 covers 12 residues. The CDR3 DNA reads TGCGCCAGCAGCGTACAGGGGGATGGCTACACCTTC. It is translated as CASSVQGDGYTF. Full variable domain (missing parts from reference TRBV5-1 and TRBJ1-2): KAGVTQTPRYLIKTRGQQVTLSCSPISGHRSVSWYQQTPGQGLQFLFEYFSETQRNKGNFPGRFSGRQFSNSRSEMNVSTLELGDSALYLCASSVQGDGYTFGSGTRLTVV.

The rearrangement links TRBV2 to TRBJ2-1; D is undetermined. CDR3 length: 11 amino acids. V was clipped by 11 bases and J by 2 bases, with 7 bases between them. Per the germline V gene, CDR1 is SNHLY and CDR2 is FYNNEI. The CDR3 DNA sequence: TGTGCCCACTCCCCCTACAATGAGCAGTTCTTC. It yields the protein CAHSPYNEQFF.

CDR3 DNA sequence: TGTGCCAGCAGCCCTCAACCAGACAGGGTCTATGGCTACACCTTC. This encodes CASSPQPDRVYGYTF. This chain joins TRBV7-2 and TRBJ1-2, with 7 bases aligning to TRBD1. Germline V gene data show CDR1 as SGHTA and CDR2 as FQGNSA. V was pared by 5 bases and J by 4 bases, with 10 bases of the junction left unmatched. The CDR3 consists of 15 residues.

The chain links TRBV25-1 to TRBJ1-1, with a possible D match to TRBD1 (5 bases). The germline gives CDR1 MGHDK, CDR2 SYGVNS. Trimming removed 9 bases from V and 0 bases from J, with 14 bases in between. The CDR3 is 14 amino acids. The CDR3 here is CARTPAGMNTEAFF. The CDR3 DNA reads TGTGCCAGGACACCCGCAGGGATGAACACTGAAGCTTTCTTT. Filled out from reference TRBV25-1 and TRBJ1-1, the complete variable domain reads EADIYQTPRYLVIGTGKKITLECSQTMGHDKMYWYQQDPGMELHLIHYSYGVNSTEKGDLSSESTVSRIRTEHFPLTLESARPSHTSQYLCARTPAGMNTEAFFGQGTRLTVV.

This chain joins TRBV2 and TRBJ2-4, with D tentatively TRBD1 (6 bases). The germline V gene has CDR1 SNHLY and CDR2 FYNNEI. V shed 3 bases and J shed 3 bases, with 15 bases lying between them. The CDR3 runs to 16 residues. The CDR3 loop reads CASSERQGMGKNIQYF. The CDR3 DNA reads TGTGCCAGCAGTGAGAGGCAGGGGATGGGCAAAAACATTCAGTACTTC. Drawing the rest from reference TRBV2 and TRBJ2-4, the complete variable domain is EPEVTQTPSHQVTQMGQEVILRCVPISNHLYFYWYRQILGQKVEFLVSFYNNEISEKSEIFDDQFSVERPDGSNFTLKIRSTKLEDSAMYFCASSERQGMGKNIQYFGAGTRLSVL.

This chain links TRBV11-2 with TRBJ2-7, with TRBD1 as a possible D gene (6 bases). This CDR3 is 15 amino acids long. Trimming took off 1 base at V and 0 bases at J, with 10 bases between the two ends. Per the germline V gene, CDR1 is SGHAT and CDR2 is FQNNGV. CDR3 sequence: CASSLGQASSYEQYF. The CDR3, as DNA: TGTGCCAGCAGCTTAGGACAGGCGAGCTCCTACGAGCAGTACTTC.